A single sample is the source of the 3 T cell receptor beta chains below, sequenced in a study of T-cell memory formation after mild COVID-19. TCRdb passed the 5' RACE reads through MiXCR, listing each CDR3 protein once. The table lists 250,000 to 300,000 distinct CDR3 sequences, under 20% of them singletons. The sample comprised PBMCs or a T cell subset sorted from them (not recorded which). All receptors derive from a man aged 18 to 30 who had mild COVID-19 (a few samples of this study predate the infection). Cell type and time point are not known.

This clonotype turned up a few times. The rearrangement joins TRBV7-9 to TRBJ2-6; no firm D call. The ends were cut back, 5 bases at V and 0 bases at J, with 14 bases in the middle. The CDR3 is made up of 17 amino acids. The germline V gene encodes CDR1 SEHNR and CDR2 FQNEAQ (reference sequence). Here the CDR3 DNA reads TGTGCCAGCAGCCTCGCCGAGGAGTACTCTGGGGCCAACGTCCTGACTTTC. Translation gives CASSLAEEYSGANVLTF.

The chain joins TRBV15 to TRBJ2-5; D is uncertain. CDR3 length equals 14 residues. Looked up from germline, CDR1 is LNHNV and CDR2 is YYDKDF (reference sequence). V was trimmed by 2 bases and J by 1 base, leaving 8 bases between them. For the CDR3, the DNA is TGTGCCACCAGCAGATCGGAAGTCCAAGAGACCCAGTACTTC. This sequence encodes CATSRSEVQETQYF.

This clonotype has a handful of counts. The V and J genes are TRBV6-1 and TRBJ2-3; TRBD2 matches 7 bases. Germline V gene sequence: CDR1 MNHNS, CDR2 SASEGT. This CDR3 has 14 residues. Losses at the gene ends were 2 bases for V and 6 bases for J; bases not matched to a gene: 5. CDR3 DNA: TGTGCCAGCAGTGAAACGTGGGGGGGGGATACGCAGTATTTT. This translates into CASSETWGGDTQYF.